The rows below give T cell receptor beta chains drawn from one sample of a study of control samples from healthy donors and cancer patients. Sequencing used immunoSEQ multiplex PCR; TCRdb keeps in-frame clones, though not all of them. The table has about 89,000 clones, about 89% seen once. The sample consisted of blood. These receptors came from a man between 25 and 39 years old in good health. Both conserved end residues are part of each CDR3. A D gene is named only where the DNA matches it firmly. The size of a clone is reported for some rows only, either as once, few or many, or as a class for expanded clones.

TRBJ1-6	TRBV2	TRBD1	.	CASLPGQGRSSYNSPLHF	TGTGCCAGCCTTCCGGGACAGGGAAGGAGCTCCTATAATTCACCCCTCCACTTT
TRBJ2-3	TRBV19	TRBD2	.	CASRGGGPDTQYF	TGTGCCAGTAGAGGCGGGGGGCCAGATACGCAGTATTTT
TRBJ1-3	TRBV14	.	.	CLGGTGNTIYF	TGCCTCGGGGGAACTGGAAACACCATATATTTT
TRBJ1-3	TRBV27	.	.	CASSLTGFVKGNTIYF	TGTGCCAGCAGTTTAACCGGGTTCGTCAAGGGAAACACCATATATTTT
TRBJ1-5	TRBV30	.	.	CAWSVANWGQPQHF	TGTGCCTGGAGTGTAGCCAACTGGGGGCAGCCCCAGCATTTT
TRBJ2-3	TRBV9	TRBD2	.	CASSAPAGGPGTDTQYF	TGTGCCAGCAGCGCCCCGGCGGGGGGGCCTGGCACAGATACGCAGTATTTT
TRBJ1-2	TRBV24-1	TRBD1	once	CATSGYRGTNYGYTF	TGTGCCACCAGTGGCTACAGGGGAACCAACTATGGCTACACCTTC
TRBJ1-4	TRBV19	TRBD1	.	CASGDRVEKLFF	TGTGCCAGTGGGGACAGGGTTGAAAAACTGTTTTTT
TRBJ2-1	TRBV7-3	TRBD1	.	CASSLRGRGQGINEQFF	TGTGCCAGCAGCTTAAGGGGTAGGGGACAGGGCATCAATGAGCAGTTCTTC
TRBJ1-2	TRBV29-1	.	.	CSVVWEYGYTF	TGCAGCGTTGTATGGGAATATGGCTACACCTTC
TRBJ2-5	TRBV5-4	.	.	CASSSTSSGETQYF	TGTGCCAGCAGCTCAACTAGCTCTGGGGAGACCCAGTACTTC
TRBJ2-7	TRBV7-2	TRBD1	.	CASSEQGWYEQYF	TGTGCCAGCAGCGAACAGGGGTGGTACGAGCAGTACTTC
TRBJ1-5	TRBV19	TRBD1	.	CASSLGTGNQPQHF	TGTGCCAGTAGTCTAGGGACAGGGAATCAGCCCCAGCATTTT
TRBJ2-7	TRBV7-9	.	.	CASSRDWGDEQYF	TGTGCCAGCAGCCGGGACTGGGGCGACGAGCAGTACTTC
TRBJ1-1	TRBV28	.	.	CASSLQGYKDTEAFF	TGTGCCAGCAGTCTACAAGGTTACAAGGACACTGAAGCTTTCTTT
TRBJ2-4	TRBV19	TRBD1	.	CASTMQGADIQYF	TGTGCCAGTACCATGCAGGGGGCGGACATTCAGTACTTC
TRBJ1-4	TRBV6-5	.	.	CASSYSRGGEKLFF	TGTGCCAGCAGTTACTCTAGGGGAGGAGAAAAACTGTTTTTT
TRBJ1-6	TRBV2	TRBD1	few	CASRGQGGDNSPLHF	TGTGCCAGCAGGGGACAGGGGGGGGATAATTCACCCCTCCACTTT
TRBJ2-3	TRBV3-1/TRBV3-2	.	.	CASSQDRPGDTQYF	TGTGCCAGCAGCCAAGATCGCCCGGGGGATACGCAGTATTTT
TRBJ2-1	TRBV5-1	.	.	CASSLRSTGAYNEQFF	TGCGCCAGCAGCTTGAGGTCCACCGGGGCCTACAATGAGCAGTTCTTC
TRBJ1-1	TRBV7-2	.	.	CASSFLSAEAFF	TGTGCCAGCAGCTTTCTGAGCGCTGAAGCTTTCTTT
TRBJ1-2	TRBV18	.	many	CASSPSAGNYGYTF	TGTGCCAGCTCACCATCCGCGGGAAACTATGGCTACACCTTC
TRBJ2-1	TRBV2	.	.	CASSRGGLNEQFF	TGTGCCAGCAGTCGTGGAGGGTTGAATGAGCAGTTCTTC
TRBJ2-7	TRBV27	TRBD1	.	CASSLQDREVDEQYF	TGTGCCAGCAGTTTACAGGACAGGGAAGTAGACGAGCAGTACTTC
TRBJ2-2	TRBV24-1	.	.	CATSRQTGELFF	TGTGCCACCAGCCGACAGACCGGGGAGCTGTTTTTT
TRBJ1-1	TRBV28	.	.	CASSRYYLGEAFF	TGTGCCAGCAGCCGGTACTACCTCGGTGAAGCTTTCTTT
TRBJ2-2	TRBV21-1	.	.	CASSKGVADTGELFF	TGTGCCAGCAGCAAGGGGGTCGCGGACACCGGGGAGCTGTTTTTT
TRBJ1-2	TRBV10-3	.	.	CAISESTAPNYGYTF	TGTGCCATCAGTGAGTCAACAGCTCCTAACTATGGCTACACCTTC
TRBJ2-2	TRBV5-1	.	.	CASSSGLHNTGELFF	TGCGCCAGCAGCTCCGGACTCCACAACACCGGGGAGCTGTTTTTT
TRBJ2-6	TRBV5-1	.	.	CASSFPSGSPRGGANVLTF	TGCGCCAGCAGCTTCCCTTCAGGGAGCCCCCGGGGTGGGGCCAACGTCCTGACTTTC
TRBJ1-5	TRBV27	.	.	CASSLLGRNQPQHF	TGTGCCAGCAGTTTATTAGGGCGGAATCAGCCCCAGCATTTT
TRBJ1-2	TRBV12-3/TRBV12-4	.	few	CASSQETEYGYTF	TGTGCCAGCAGTCAAGAGACAGAATATGGCTACACCTTC
TRBJ2-1	TRBV11-3	.	.	CASSSSSYNEQFF	TGTGCCAGCAGTTCCAGCTCCTACAATGAGCAGTTCTTC
TRBJ2-2	TRBV5-8	.	.	CASTPRENTGELFF	TGTGCCAGCACGCCTCGGGAGAACACCGGGGAGCTGTTTTTT
TRBJ1-1	TRBV29-1	.	.	CSVLRGIGGTEAFF	TGCAGCGTCTTGAGGGGAATAGGAGGGACTGAAGCTTTCTTT
TRBJ1-3	TRBV13	TRBD1	.	CASSAQGRGNTIYF	TGTGCCAGCAGCGCACAGGGGAGGGGAAACACCATATATTTT
TRBJ2-3	TRBV18	TRBD2	.	CASSPPGLAWTDTQYF	TGTGCCAGCTCACCGCCGGGACTAGCGTGGACAGATACGCAGTATTTT
TRBJ1-1	TRBV19	.	.	CASSIGLLNTEAFF	TGTGCCAGTAGTATAGGACTATTGAACACTGAAGCTTTCTTT
TRBJ1-1	TRBV4-1	.	.	CASSQDRGRAVNTEAFF	TGCGCCAGCAGCCAAGATCGCGGCAGGGCGGTTAACACTGAAGCTTTCTTT
TRBJ2-2	TRBV27	.	.	CASSFQGNTGELFF	TGTGCCAGCAGTTTTCAAGGAAACACCGGGGAGCTGTTTTTT
TRBJ2-1	TRBV20-1	.	once	CSASDRLRNNEQFF	TGCAGTGCTAGTGATAGACTGAGGAACAATGAGCAGTTCTTC
TRBJ1-1	TRBV6-4	.	.	CASSEVAGENTEAFF	TGTGCCAGCAGTGAAGTTGCAGGGGAAAACACTGAAGCTTTCTTT
TRBJ1-2	TRBV25-1	.	.	CASSSGLGYGYTF	TGTGCCAGTTCCAGTGGGCTCGGCTATGGCTACACCTTC
TRBJ1-4	TRBV28	.	.	CASSFAAGLWTNEKLFF	TGTGCCAGCAGTTTCGCTGCAGGTTTGTGGACTAATGAAAAACTGTTTTTT
TRBJ1-5	TRBV2	.	.	CASKQRGPNQPQHF	TGTGCCAGCAAACAGCGGGGTCCTAATCAGCCCCAGCATTTT
TRBJ2-7	TRBV11-1	.	.	CASSLEWQGNSYEQYF	TGTGCCAGCAGCTTAGAGTGGCAGGGAAACTCCTACGAGCAGTACTTC
TRBJ1-2	TRBV7-9	.	once	CASSFSGVRYGYTF	TGTGCCAGCAGCTTTTCAGGAGTTAGGTATGGCTACACCTTC
TRBJ1-6	TRBV6-5	.	few	CASSYGAGVNSPLHF	TGTGCCAGCAGTTACGGGGCAGGGGTTAATTCACCCCTCCACTTT
TRBJ1-1	TRBV19	.	.	CASSIRGMGTEAFF	TGTGCCAGTAGTATAAGGGGGATGGGAACTGAAGCTTTCTTT
TRBJ2-3	TRBV30	TRBD1	once	CAWSFRGLSTDTQYF	TGTGCCTGGAGTTTTAGGGGGCTATCCACAGATACGCAGTATTTT
TRBJ1-2	TRBV4-1	.	.	CASSPSEGQRYGYTF	TGCGCCAGCAGCCCGTCAGAGGGGCAGCGCTATGGCTACACCTTC
TRBJ2-3	TRBV4-1	.	once	CASSQDGGTDTQYF	TGCGCCAGCAGCCAAGACGGGGGCACAGATACGCAGTATTTT
TRBJ1-4	TRBV27	.	.	CASSLLGATNEKLFF	TGTGCCAGCAGTTTATTAGGAGCAACTAATGAAAAACTGTTTTTT